These 18 T cell receptor beta chains were sequenced from one sample in a study of shared clonotypes between healthy human individuals. Sequenced by immunoSEQ multiplex PCR; TCRdb stores in-frame clones only, minus some. Of approximately 1,000,000 clones detected, about 72% appear once; the ten largest clones hold roughly 0.83%. Material for sequencing was memory CD4+ T cells from PBMCs. Subset noted: CD45RA-negative fraction. These receptors all stem from a man aged 18-30 years in good health. Some clones in this sample may be carry-over from other donors' samples.

The V and J genes are TRBV19 and TRBJ2-6, with 8 bases matching TRBD1. With V trimmed by 3 bases and J by 6 bases, 13 bases remained unmatched. The CDR3 is 18 residues long. Germline V lookup: CDR1 LNHDA, CDR2 SQIVND (reference sequence). The CDR3 DNA sequence: TGTGCCAGTAGTATTCCCAACCCAGGACAGGGAGAGGCCAACGTCCTGACTTTC. It yields the protein CASSIPNPGQGEANVLTF.

The chain joins TRBV28 to TRBJ2-7; TRBD2 agrees at 7 bases. The V gene end was trimmed by 3 bases and the J gene end by 5 bases; junction bases not matched to a gene: 10. The CDR3 length is 15 residues. Germline CDR1 MDHEN, CDR2 SYDVKM. The CDR3 DNA reads as TGTGCCAGCAGTTTCCGGGGCGCGGGAGTCCACGAGCAGTACTTC. Amino acid sequence: CASSFRGAGVHEQYF.

The V and J genes are TRBV28 and TRBJ1-1; D not resolved. V dropped 2 bases and J dropped 7 bases, with 8 bases sitting between them. Looked up from germline, CDR1 is MDHEN and CDR2 is SYDVKM. CDR3 length equals 12 residues. CDR3: CASSLNNYEAFF. CDR3 nucleotides: TGTGCCAGCAGTTTAAACAATTATGAAGCTTTCTTT. Filled out from reference TRBV28 and TRBJ1-1, the complete variable domain reads DVKVTQSSRYLVKRTGEKVFLECVQDMDHENMFWYRQDPGLGLRLIYFSYDVKMKEKGDIPEGYSVSREKKERFSLILESASTNQTSMYLCASSLNNYEAFFGQGTRLTVV.

CDR3 sequence (DNA): TGTGCCACCAGCAGAGATAGCGGGAACAATGAGCAGTTCTTC. Translated: CATSRDSGNNEQFF. The chain uses TRBV15 and TRBJ2-1; 8 bases are a match to TRBD2. V trimming: 0 bases; J trimming: 5 bases; junction bases outside the gene matches: 0. The CDR3 is made up of 14 amino acids. Germline values: CDR1 LNHNV, CDR2 YYDKDF (reference sequence).

This CDR3 is CASSGHGTNKETQYF. CDR3 nucleotides: TGTGCCAGCAGTGGCCATGGGACTAATAAAGAGACCCAGTACTTC. The chain links TRBV28 to TRBJ2-5, with 7 bases matching TRBD2. Trimming cost V 5 bases and J 3 bases; bases outside gene matches: 9. Germline CDR1 reads MDHEN; CDR2 reads SYDVKM. The CDR3 is made up of 15 amino acids. The full variable domain, with the rest looked up from reference TRBV28 and TRBJ2-5, is DVKVTQSSRYLVKRTGEKVFLECVQDMDHENMFWYRQDPGLGLRLIYFSYDVKMKEKGDIPEGYSVSREKKERFSLILESASTNQTSMYLCASSGHGTNKETQYFGPGTRLLVL.

This clone was seen a handful of times. The sample holds other DNA sequences that translate to the same CDR3. The CDR3 loop is CASSLDRNTGELFF. The DNA of the CDR3 is TGTGCCAGCAGCTTAGATCGAAACACCGGGGAGCTGTTTTTT. V usage is TRBV11-2 and J usage is TRBJ2-2, with D unresolved. The CDR3 runs 14 residues. V gave up 0 bases and J gave up 2 bases, with 4 bases separating them. The germline V gene encodes CDR1 SGHAT and CDR2 FQNNGV.

This sequence joins TRBV5-5 and TRBJ1-1; 12 positions agree with TRBD1. The J segment lost 11 bases and the V segment lost 2 bases, leaving 10 bases of the junction unmatched. Germline values: CDR1 SGHKS, CDR2 YYEKEE (reference sequence). This CDR3 is 15 amino acids long. CDR3 coding DNA: TGTGCCAGCAGCTTCTCGGGACAGGGGGCTGGAGGTGCTTTCTTT. It specifies CASSFSGQGAGGAFF.

This sequence joins TRBV2 and TRBJ1-5; tentatively, D is TRBD1 (6 bases). This CDR3 is 13 amino acids long. The germline gives CDR1 SNHLY, CDR2 FYNNEI. Trimming took off 6 bases at V and 7 bases at J, with 13 bases between the two ends. The CDR3 loop reads CASSLQGAQPQHF. As DNA, the CDR3 is TGTGCCAGCAGCCTACAGGGCGCCCAGCCCCAGCATTTT.

With regard to this clone: Different DNA sequences within this sample yield the same CDR3. This chain connects TRBV29-1 to TRBJ1-1; 10 positions agree with TRBD1. This CDR3 is built from 12 residues. J lost 5 bases, V lost 4 bases, and 1 base had no gene match. Germline CDR1 reads SQVTM; CDR2 reads ANQGSEA. This chain's CDR3 is CSVGDRGTEAFF. The CDR3, as DNA: TGCAGCGTTGGGGACAGGGGAACTGAAGCTTTCTTT.

This clone was observed a few times. J is TRBJ2-7 and V is TRBV7-2; D ambiguous. CDR1 is SGHTA, CDR2 FQGNSA, per germline. This CDR3 spans 13 amino acids. V lost 5 bases and J lost 0, with 8 bases in between. The CDR3 reads CASSPVVSYEQYF. In DNA form, the CDR3 reads TGTGCCAGCAGCCCCGTCGTCTCCTACGAGCAGTACTTC.

The table lists this clone with many counts. The V gene is TRBV10-3, the J gene TRBJ2-3, with D possibly matching TRBD2 (6 bases). Per germline, CDR1 ENHRY and CDR2 SYGVKD. V lost 9 bases to trimming and J lost 3 bases, with 19 bases between them. CDR3 size: 15 residues. Written as DNA, the CDR3 is TGTGCCATAGGGCAGGGTGGGGGAGGAACAGATACGCAGTATTTT. Its protein is CAIGQGGGGTDTQYF.

This chain joins TRBV28 and TRBJ2-1, with TRBD2 matching over 10 bases. Trimming took 7 bases from V and 3 from J; bases not matched to a gene: 6. Germline lookup yields CDR1 MDHEN and CDR2 SYDVKM. This CDR3 is built from 15 residues. The CDR3 reads CASTLSGRVYNEQFF. In DNA form, the CDR3 reads TGTGCCAGCACCCTAAGCGGGAGGGTCTACAATGAGCAGTTCTTC.

In its sample, this clone was seen once. The rearrangement uses TRBV7-8 and TRBJ2-7; 14 bases agree with TRBD2. The J segment lost 2 bases and the V segment lost 1 base, leaving 7 bases of the junction unmatched. The germline CDR1 and CDR2 sequences are SGHVS and FQNEAQ. This CDR3 has 18 residues. The CDR3 loop reads CASSLVTSGRAHPYEQYF. In DNA form, the CDR3 reads TGTGCCAGCAGCTTAGTGACTAGCGGGAGGGCACACCCCTACGAGCAGTACTTC.

V gene TRBV18 combines with J gene TRBJ1-1, with D possibly being TRBD1 (5 bases). The CDR3 is 14 amino acids. Germline CDR1 is KGHSH and CDR2 is LQKENI. Trimming removed 3 bases at V and 3 bases at J, with 11 bases between. The DNA for the CDR3 is TGTGCCAGCTCACCGGGGGTAGGGTACACTGAAGCTTTCTTT. Translating gives CASSPGVGYTEAFF.

The rearrangement uses TRBV7-8 and TRBJ2-4; TRBD2 matches at 9 bases. Losses at the gene ends were 1 base for V and 3 bases for J; bases not matched to a gene: 10. This CDR3 has 18 residues. Germline V lookup: CDR1 SGHVS, CDR2 FQNEAQ. CDR3 nucleotides: TGTGCCAGCAGCTTAGAGGTAGCGGGAGCTGAGGGCAAAAACATTCAGTACTTC. Its protein product is CASSLEVAGAEGKNIQYF.

V is TRBV7-9 and J is TRBJ2-7; perhaps D is TRBD1 or TRBD2 (6 bases each). CDR3 length: 13 amino acids. V was clipped by 4 bases and J by 7 bases, with 14 bases between them. Germline CDR1 and CDR2: SEHNR and FQNEAQ (reference sequence). The CDR3 loop reads CASSWGAGQEQYF. The CDR3 DNA is TGTGCCAGCAGCTGGGGGGCCGGACAGGAGCAGTACTTC.

The gene calls are TRBV7-8 and TRBJ1-4, with 10 bases matching TRBD1. Germline loops: CDR1 SGHVS, CDR2 FQNEAQ. V dropped 5 bases and J dropped 5; count of bases not matched to a gene: 5. This CDR3 region has 15 residues. CDR3 amino acids: CASSHPGQGNEKLFF. The CDR3 DNA reads TGTGCCAGCAGCCACCCGGGACAGGGGAATGAAAAACTGTTTTTT. Full variable domain (outside the CDR3, taken from reference TRBV7-8 and TRBJ1-4): GAGVSQSPRYKVAKRGQDVALRCDPISGHVSLFWYQQALGQGPEFLTYFQNEAQLDKSGLPSDRFFAERPEGSVSTLKIQRTQQEDSAVYLCASSHPGQGNEKLFFGSGTQLSVL.

The gene calls are TRBV28 and TRBJ1-5; no clear D gene. Germline CDR1 is MDHEN and CDR2 is SYDVKM. V gave up 7 bases and J gave up 6 bases, with 13 bases separating them. This CDR3 region has 13 residues. CDR3 protein: CASTFTGGQPQHF. CDR3 DNA: TGTGCCAGCACCTTCACGGGAGGTCAGCCCCAGCATTTT.